This T cell receptor beta chain was obtained from a study of blood T cell repertoires in COVID-19. Whole-study context: Sites in the United States, Italy and Spain provided acute and convalescent COVID-19 samples.

Original processing methods: Nucleated cell counts were estimated from reference gene primer amplification. Sequenced by immunoSEQ multiplex PCR; TCRdb stores in-frame clones only, minus some. That table furnishes V, J and clone size, whereas the DNA furnished D and trimming. The sample records about 210,000 clones, about four fifths being singletons. Trimming pared 6 bases from V and 3 bases from J, leaving 8 bases between. The CDR3 runs 13 residues. The V gene's germline CDR1 is MDHEN and CDR2 SYDVKM. This study enrolled people aged 18 to 89 from approximately 25 US geographic areas. Categorization into cohorts depended on clinical history that participants reported.

The clonotype was recovered from a woman in her fifties or sixties with acute COVID-19. The V call is TRBV28, the J call TRBJ1-4; D not certain. Sequencing was carried out using PBMCs or T cells enriched from blood (not recorded which). The CDR3 region has the DNA TGTGCCAGCAGCTCGGGGTCTAATGAAAAACTGTTTTTT. As protein: CASSSGSNEKLFF.